A selection of T cell receptor beta chains follows, all from one sample in a study of identical twins. TCRdb processed the 5' RACE reads anew with MiXCR; each CDR3 protein has one entry. Found here are a few hundred thousand distinct CDR3 sequences, around 15% of them singletons; the top ten hold nearly 0.45%. This sample was also put to use in a study of yellow fever vaccine responses in identical twins.

The sequenced sample consisted of CD4+ T cells sorted from blood. The receptors derive from a woman aged 18-30 years in good health. Each CDR3 is given with its conserved first and last residue. A D gene is named only where the DNA matches it firmly. Some rows have no size entry. The others give once, few or many, or a class for an expanded clone.

TRBJ2-3	TRBD1	TRBV3-1	15	few	TGTGCCAGCAGCCGATCAGGGGGTGTCACAGATACGCAGTATTTT	CASSRSGGVTDTQYF
TRBJ2-1	TRBD2	TRBV10-3	14	many	TGTGCCATCGGCCGACTAGCCTCAAACAATGAGCAGTTCTTC	CAIGRLASNNEQFF
TRBJ2-5	.	TRBV12-3/TRBV12-4	17	.	TGTGCCAGCAGTTTAGCCCTGAAGCGGACTACCGGAGAGACCCAGTACTTC	CASSLALKRTTGETQYF
TRBJ1-2	.	TRBV4-1	15	.	TGCGCCAGTAGCCAAGATTCGGCAGCTAACTATGGCTACACCTTC	CASSQDSAANYGYTF
TRBJ1-1	.	TRBV20-1	10	many	TGCAGTGCCCCAGGTGCTGAAGCTTTCTTT	CSAPGAEAFF
TRBJ2-5	.	TRBV7-9	14	.	TGTGCCAGCAGCCCTTCGTCAGCGGAAGAGACCCAGTACTTC	CASSPSSAEETQYF
TRBJ2-1	TRBD2	TRBV10-3	16	.	TGTGCCATCAGTGGCCTAGCGGGGGACTCCTACAATCAGCAGTTCTTC	CAISGLAGDSYNQQFF
TRBJ2-2	.	TRBV28	14	few	TGTGCCAGCAGTGGACTCTACCGTACCGGGGAGCTGTTTTTT	CASSGLYRTGELFF
TRBJ1-3	.	TRBV3-1	15	few	TGTGCCAGCTCCCAGACAATCTCCTCTGGAAACACCATATATTTT	CASSQTISSGNTIYF
TRBJ2-2	.	TRBV20-1	13	few	TGCAGTGCTAAGCGAGCCGCCACCGGGGAGCTGTTTTTT	CSAKRAATGELFF
TRBJ2-2	.	TRBV20-1	15	.	TGCAGTGCTAGAGAGATGCGGGGAAACACCGGGGAGCTGTTTTTT	CSAREMRGNTGELFF
TRBJ2-1	.	TRBV4-1	17	many	TGCGCCAGCAGCCGACCTCGACTAGTCCGATCCTACAATGAGCAGTTCTTC	CASSRPRLVRSYNEQFF
TRBJ2-3	TRBD1	TRBV10-3	18	.	TGTGCCATCAGTGCGAACCAGCGGGCAGGGGGCAGCACAGATACGCAGTATTTT	CAISANQRAGGSTDTQYF
TRBJ2-6	TRBD1	TRBV28	17	.	TGTGCCAGCCTCGGGGGGACAGGGGGCCCTGGGGCCAACGTCCTGACTTTC	CASLGGTGGPGANVLTF
TRBJ2-3	.	TRBV9	16	few	TGTGCCAGCAGCGATAGACAGATTTCTAGCACAGATACGCAGTATTTT	CASSDRQISSTDTQYF
TRBJ2-1	.	TRBV24-1	15	.	TGTGCCACCAGTGATATCGGGGAAAAATACAATGAGCAGTTCTTC	CATSDIGEKYNEQFF
TRBJ1-1	.	TRBV20-1	16	many	TGCAGTGCTAGAGATCCTGTGGCGGTGAGTGGCACTGAAGCTTTCTTT	CSARDPVAVSGTEAFF
TRBJ1-1	TRBD1	TRBV11-2	12	few	TGTGCCAGCAGCTTAGGGACAGGGGGAGCTTTCTTT	CASSLGTGGAFF
TRBJ2-2	TRBD2	TRBV3-1	17	.	TGTGCCAGCAGCCTAGGACTAGCGGGGATCAACACCGGGGAGCTGTTTTTT	CASSLGLAGINTGELFF
TRBJ2-5	TRBD1	TRBV9	16	few	TGTGCCAGCAGCCCCCGAGGACAGGGGTGGGGAGAGACCCAGTACTTC	CASSPRGQGWGETQYF
TRBJ2-1	TRBD2	TRBV27	15	.	TGTGCCACCACACTAGGACGGGGGGGTCTTAATGAGCAGTTCTTC	CATTLGRGGLNEQFF
TRBJ2-1	TRBD2	TRBV7-6	14	.	TGTGCCAGCAGTCAGGGACTAGGGGCGACTGAGCAGTTCTTC	CASSQGLGATEQFF
TRBJ2-7	TRBD1	TRBV7-9	14	.	TGTGCCAGCAGCTTGTCACAGGGGGTCTACGAGCAGTACTTC	CASSLSQGVYEQYF
TRBJ2-5	.	TRBV7-9	13	.	TGTGCCAGCGGGAATCCGACAAGAGAGACCCAGTACTTC	CASGNPTRETQYF
TRBJ2-7	TRBD2	TRBV28	16	.	TGTGCCAGCAGTTTATCTTCGAGCGGGAAGAGGTACGAGCAGTACTTC	CASSLSSSGKRYEQYF
TRBJ2-1	.	TRBV4-2	14	.	TGTGCCAGCAGCCCCCTGGGGGCCTACAATGAGCAGTTCTTC	CASSPLGAYNEQFF
TRBJ2-1	TRBD2	TRBV9	15	few	TGTGCCAGCAGCGAACCGGGACTAGCGGGGGACCAGCAGTTCTTC	CASSEPGLAGDQQFF
TRBJ2-5	TRBD1	TRBV12-3/TRBV12-4	12	.	TGTGCCAGCAGACCGGGACAGGAGACCCAGTACTTC	CASRPGQETQYF
TRBJ2-1	TRBD2	TRBV7-2	15	many	TGTGCCAGCAGCTTAACAGCGGGAGAATGGAATGAGCAGTTCTTC	CASSLTAGEWNEQFF
TRBJ1-1	.	TRBV27	13	few	TGTGCCAGCAGTTTAGTACCCCGGACTGAAGCTTTCTTT	CASSLVPRTEAFF
TRBJ2-6	.	TRBV5-1	16	few	TGCGCCAGCAGCCAGATTAGAGGGGTTGGGGCCAACGTCCTGACTTTC	CASSQIRGVGANVLTF
TRBJ2-1	TRBD2	TRBV4-2	16	.	TGTGCCAGCAGCCAAGAAAGCGGGGGCAGGTACAATGAGCAGTTCTTC	CASSQESGGRYNEQFF
TRBJ2-7	.	TRBV5-5	15	.	TGTGCCAGCAGCTTGGTCTCAGTGAATGTATACGAGCAGTACTTC	CASSLVSVNVYEQYF
TRBJ2-1	.	TRBV29-1	13	few	TGCAGCGCGCACCAGGGCTCCTACAATGAGCAGTTCTTC	CSAHQGSYNEQFF
TRBJ2-1	TRBD2	TRBV18	16	few	TGTGCCAGCTCAACTGCCGGGACTAGCGGTTACAATGAGCAGTTCTTC	CASSTAGTSGYNEQFF